The 10 T cell receptor beta chains in this list originate from one sample, sequenced in a study of CD8 T cells in Susac syndrome. Roughly 0.5 to 1 ug RNA was reverse transcribed with random hexamers. MiXCR was run by TCRdb on the immunoSEQ multiplex PCR reads, yielding one entry per CDR3 protein. The table lists around 200,000 distinct CDR3 sequences, around 95% of them singletons. The source material was CD4+ T cells from PBMCs. The receptor source for this set is a human donor with Susac syndrome.

This chain uses TRBV27 with TRBJ2-1; no reliable D call. Trimming stripped 3 bases from V and 10 bases from J, with 16 bases between. In germline, CDR1 is MNHEY, CDR2 SMNVEV (reference sequence). The CDR3 extends over 14 amino acids. CDR3 sequence: CASSFRFGRPEQFF. CDR3 DNA: TGTGCCAGCAGTTTTCGGTTCGGCAGACCAGAGCAGTTCTTC.

The V and J genes are TRBV30 and TRBJ1-1, with D uncertain. The germline gives CDR1 GTSNPN, CDR2 SVGIG (reference sequence). This CDR3 has 13 residues. Trimming pared 1 base from V and 5 bases from J, leaving 11 bases between. The CDR3 bases are TGTGCCTGGAGTGGGAGCGGGATTACTGAAGCTTTCTTT. Translating gives CAWSGSGITEAFF.

The genes are TRBV5-1 and TRBJ2-1, with TRBD1 identical over 8 bases. After removal of 4 bases from V and 8 bases from J, the junction contained 8 bases not matched to a gene. The CDR3 length is 14 residues. Germline V lookup: CDR1 SGHRS, CDR2 YFSETQ. The CDR3 region is CASSPTTGADEQFF. CDR3 in DNA: TGCGCCAGCAGCCCCACGACAGGGGCGGATGAGCAGTTCTTC.

The chain carries TRBV5-6 and TRBJ1-2; D may be TRBD1 (5 bases). Trimming cost V 4 bases and J 4 bases, with 14 bases left between them. The CDR3 is 14 residues long. Germline V lookup: CDR1 SGHDT, CDR2 YYEEEE. CDR3 in amino acids: CASSLRGLIYGYTF. As DNA, the CDR3 is TGTGCCAGCAGCCTTCGGGGACTGATCTATGGCTACACCTTC.

The V call is TRBV12-3 or TRBV12-4, the J call TRBJ1-2; D is ambiguous. The CDR3 totals 15 residues. V gave up 7 bases and J gave up 2 bases, with 17 bases separating them. This chain's CDR3 is CASTLRTIPNYGYTF. CDR3 sequence (DNA): TGTGCCAGCACCCTCAGGACCATCCCGAACTATGGCTACACCTTC.

The chain has TRBV29-1 and TRBJ2-7, with D perhaps matching TRBD1 (6 bases). The CDR3 has 15 amino acids. Germline V lookup: CDR1 SQVTM, CDR2 ANQGSEA. Trimming removed 4 bases at V and 0 bases at J, with 16 bases between. The DNA of the CDR3 is TGCAGCGTTGTGGGGACACTTCGAAGCTCCTACGAGCAGTACTTC. It specifies CSVVGTLRSSYEQYF.

The chain links TRBV24-1 to TRBJ2-1; TRBD1 matches at 11 bases. The CDR3 length is 13 residues. Germline loops: CDR1 KGHDR, CDR2 SFDVKD. Trimming at V came to 8 bases and at J to 7 bases, leaving 3 bases not matched to a gene. The CDR3 nucleotides read TGTGCCACCAAGGGGACAGGGGGTAATGAGCAGTTCTTC. Protein sequence: CATKGTGGNEQFF.

The chain is built from TRBV7-3 and TRBJ1-5; D is undetermined. Germline CDR1 reads SGHTA; CDR2 reads FQGTGA. V was trimmed by 5 bases and J by 7 bases, leaving 12 bases between them. The CDR3 length is 13 residues. The CDR3 here is CASSLIPGQPQHF. CDR3 bases: TGTGCCAGCAGCCTCATCCCGGGGCAGCCCCAGCATTTT.

V is TRBV5-4 and J is TRBJ1-4; possible D gene TRBD1, 6 bases. V was cut by 4 bases and J by 7 bases, with 20 bases left in between. This CDR3 is 16 amino acids long. The V gene's germline CDR1 is SGHNT and CDR2 YYREEE (reference sequence). CDR3 loop: CASSPGRGRAGEKLFF. Here the CDR3 DNA reads TGTGCCAGCAGCCCGGGCAGGGGAAGGGCGGGTGAAAAACTGTTTTTT.

This chain uses TRBV11-2 with TRBJ2-2, with a weak D call TRBD2 (6 bases). The CDR3 has 13 residues. V lost 5 bases to trimming and J lost 4 bases, with 8 bases between them. The germline CDR1 and CDR2 sequences are SGHAT and FQNNGV. The CDR3 protein is CASSVSGTGELFF. In nucleotides, the CDR3 is TGTGCCAGCAGCGTTAGCGGCACCGGGGAGCTGTTTTTT.